This TCR beta chain appears in the sequencing data of a study of blood T cell repertoires in COVID-19. Across the study: COVID-19 samples, acute and convalescent, were from the United States, Italy and Spain.

Data came from immunoSEQ multiplex PCR; TCRdb stores just in-frame clones and leaves some out. The sample lists roughly 230,000 clones, 80% to 90% occurring once. This CDR3 spans 16 amino acids. V was pared by 6 bases and J by 0 bases, with 12 bases between. The chain is built from TRBV23-1 and TRBJ1-6; no reliable D call. TRBV23-1 is an ORF; its function is uncertain. The sequence was obtained from a woman between 45 and 60 years old who had been exposed to COVID-19. Sequenced sample: PBMCs or T cells enriched from blood (not recorded which). The CDR3 DNA sequence: TGCGCCAGCAGCCTCGTTGGGAGCTCCTATAATTCACCCCTCCACTTT. This gives the protein CASSLVGSSYNSPLHF.